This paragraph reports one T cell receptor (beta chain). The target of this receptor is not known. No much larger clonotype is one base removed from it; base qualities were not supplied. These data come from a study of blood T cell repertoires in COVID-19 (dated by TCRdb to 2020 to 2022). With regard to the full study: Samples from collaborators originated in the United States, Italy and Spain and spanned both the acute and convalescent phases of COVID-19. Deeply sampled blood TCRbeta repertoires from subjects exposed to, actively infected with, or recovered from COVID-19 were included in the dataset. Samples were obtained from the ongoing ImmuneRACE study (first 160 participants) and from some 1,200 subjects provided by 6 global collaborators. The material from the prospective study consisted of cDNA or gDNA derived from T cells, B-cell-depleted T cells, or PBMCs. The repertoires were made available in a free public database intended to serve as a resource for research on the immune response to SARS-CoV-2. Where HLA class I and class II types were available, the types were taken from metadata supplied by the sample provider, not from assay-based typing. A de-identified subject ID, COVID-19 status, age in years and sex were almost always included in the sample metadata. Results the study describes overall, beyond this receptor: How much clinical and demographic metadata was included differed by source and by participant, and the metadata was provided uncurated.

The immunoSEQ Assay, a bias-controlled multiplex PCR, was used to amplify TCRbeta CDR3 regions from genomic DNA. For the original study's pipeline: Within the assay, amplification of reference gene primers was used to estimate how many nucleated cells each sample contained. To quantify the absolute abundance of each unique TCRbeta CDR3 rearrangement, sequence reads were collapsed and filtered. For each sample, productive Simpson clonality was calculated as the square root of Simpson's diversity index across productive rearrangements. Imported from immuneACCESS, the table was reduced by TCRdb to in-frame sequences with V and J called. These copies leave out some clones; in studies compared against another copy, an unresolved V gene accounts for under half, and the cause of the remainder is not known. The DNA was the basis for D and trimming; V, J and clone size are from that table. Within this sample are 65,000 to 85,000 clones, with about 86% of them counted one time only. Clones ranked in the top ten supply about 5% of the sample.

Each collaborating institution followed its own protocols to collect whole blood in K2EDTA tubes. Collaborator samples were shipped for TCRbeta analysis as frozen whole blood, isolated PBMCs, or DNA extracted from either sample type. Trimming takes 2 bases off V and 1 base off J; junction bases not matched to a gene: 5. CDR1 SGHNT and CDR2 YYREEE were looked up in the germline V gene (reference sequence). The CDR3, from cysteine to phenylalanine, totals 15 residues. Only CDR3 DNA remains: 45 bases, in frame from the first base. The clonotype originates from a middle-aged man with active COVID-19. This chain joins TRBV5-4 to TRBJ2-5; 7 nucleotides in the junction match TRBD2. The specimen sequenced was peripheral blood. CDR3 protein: CASSFASGGQETQYF. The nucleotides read TGTGCCAGCAGCTTCGCTAGCGGAGGCCAAGAGACCCAGTACTTC.